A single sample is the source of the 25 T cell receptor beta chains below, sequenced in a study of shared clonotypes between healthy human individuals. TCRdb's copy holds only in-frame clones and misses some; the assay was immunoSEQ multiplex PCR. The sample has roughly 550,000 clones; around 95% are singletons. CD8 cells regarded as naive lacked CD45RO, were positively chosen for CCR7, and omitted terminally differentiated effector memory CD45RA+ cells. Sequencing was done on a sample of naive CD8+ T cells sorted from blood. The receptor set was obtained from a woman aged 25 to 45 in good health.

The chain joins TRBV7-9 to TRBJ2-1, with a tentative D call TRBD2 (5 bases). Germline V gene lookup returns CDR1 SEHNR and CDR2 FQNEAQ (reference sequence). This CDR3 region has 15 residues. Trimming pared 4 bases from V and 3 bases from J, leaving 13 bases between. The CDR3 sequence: CASSSEASSYNEQFF. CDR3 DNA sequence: TGTGCCAGCAGCTCGGAGGCTAGCAGCTACAATGAGCAGTTCTTC.

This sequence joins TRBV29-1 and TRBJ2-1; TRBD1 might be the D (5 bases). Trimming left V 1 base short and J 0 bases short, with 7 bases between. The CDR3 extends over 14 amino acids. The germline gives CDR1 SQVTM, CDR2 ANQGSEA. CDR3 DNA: TGCAGCGTTGAAGGGGGCGGCTCCTACAATGAGCAGTTCTTC. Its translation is CSVEGGGSYNEQFF.

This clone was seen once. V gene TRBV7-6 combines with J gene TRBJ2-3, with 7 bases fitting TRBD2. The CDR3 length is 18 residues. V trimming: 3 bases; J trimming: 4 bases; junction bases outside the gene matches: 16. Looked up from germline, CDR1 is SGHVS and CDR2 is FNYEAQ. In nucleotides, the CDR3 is TGTGCCAGCAGCTTCCGATCTTCTCCGGGGACTACTGCAGATACGCAGTATTTT. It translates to CASSFRSSPGTTADTQYF.

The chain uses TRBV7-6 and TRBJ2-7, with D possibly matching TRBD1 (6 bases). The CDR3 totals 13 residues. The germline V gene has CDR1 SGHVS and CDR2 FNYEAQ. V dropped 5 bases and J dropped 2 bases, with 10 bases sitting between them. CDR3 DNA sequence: TGTGCCAGCAGCCCTGGACAGACCTACGAGCAGTACTTC. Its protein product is CASSPGQTYEQYF. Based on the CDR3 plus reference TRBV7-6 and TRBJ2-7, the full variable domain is GAGVSQSPRYKVTKRGQDVALRCDPISGHVSLYWYRQALGQGPEFLTYFNYEAQQDKSGLPNDRFSAERPEGSISTLTIQRTEQRDSAMYRCASSPGQTYEQYFGPGTRLTVT.

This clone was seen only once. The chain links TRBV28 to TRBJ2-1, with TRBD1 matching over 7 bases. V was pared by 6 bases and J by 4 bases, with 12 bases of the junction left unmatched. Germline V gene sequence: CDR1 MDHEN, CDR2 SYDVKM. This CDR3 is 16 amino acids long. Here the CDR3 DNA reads TGTGCCAGCAGGCCCCCTGGGACAGTGTGGTACAATGAGCAGTTCTTC. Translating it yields CASRPPGTVWYNEQFF.

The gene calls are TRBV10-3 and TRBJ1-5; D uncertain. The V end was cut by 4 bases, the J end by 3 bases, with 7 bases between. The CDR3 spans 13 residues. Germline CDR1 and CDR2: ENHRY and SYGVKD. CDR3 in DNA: TGTGCCATCAGTGCACACCCCAATCAGCCCCAGCATTTT. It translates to CAISAHPNQPQHF.

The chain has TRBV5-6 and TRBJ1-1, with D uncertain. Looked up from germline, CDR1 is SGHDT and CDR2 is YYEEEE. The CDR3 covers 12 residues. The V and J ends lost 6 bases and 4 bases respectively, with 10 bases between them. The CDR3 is CASNSIGTEAFF. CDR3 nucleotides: TGTGCCAGCAACTCCATTGGCACTGAAGCTTTCTTT.

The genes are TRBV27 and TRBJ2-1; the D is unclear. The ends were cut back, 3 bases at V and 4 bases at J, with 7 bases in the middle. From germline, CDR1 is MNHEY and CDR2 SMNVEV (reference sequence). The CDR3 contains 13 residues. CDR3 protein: CASSFVGYNEQFF. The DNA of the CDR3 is TGTGCCAGCAGTTTTGTGGGTTACAATGAGCAGTTCTTC.

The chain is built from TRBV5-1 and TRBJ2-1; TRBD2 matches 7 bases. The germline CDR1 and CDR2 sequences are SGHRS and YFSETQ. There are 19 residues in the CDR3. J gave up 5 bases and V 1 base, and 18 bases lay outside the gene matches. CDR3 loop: CASSLTFPGTAGLNNEQFF. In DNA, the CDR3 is TGCGCCAGCAGCTTGACCTTTCCGGGTACAGCGGGGCTCAACAATGAGCAGTTCTTC.

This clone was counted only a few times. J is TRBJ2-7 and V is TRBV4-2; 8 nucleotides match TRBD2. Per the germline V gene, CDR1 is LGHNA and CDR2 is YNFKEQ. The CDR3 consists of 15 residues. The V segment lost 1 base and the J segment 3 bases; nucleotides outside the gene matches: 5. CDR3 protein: CASSQGLANNYEQYF. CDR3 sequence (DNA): TGTGCCAGCAGCCAAGGACTAGCGAATAACTACGAGCAGTACTTC.

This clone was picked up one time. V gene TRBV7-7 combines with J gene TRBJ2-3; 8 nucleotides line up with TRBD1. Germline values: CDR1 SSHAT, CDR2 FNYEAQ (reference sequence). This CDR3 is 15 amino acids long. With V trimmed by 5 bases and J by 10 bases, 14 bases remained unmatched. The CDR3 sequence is CASSPDRGQPVPQYF. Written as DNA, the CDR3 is TGTGCCAGCAGCCCTGACAGGGGCCAACCAGTCCCGCAGTATTTT.

CDR3 loop: CASSPPGRLYEQYF. CDR3 nucleotide sequence: TGTGCCAGCAGCCCGCCGGGCCGACTCTACGAGCAGTACTTC. The V and J genes are TRBV13 and TRBJ2-7; no firm D call. The ends were cut back, 5 bases at V and 3 bases at J, with 14 bases in the middle. CDR3 size: 14 residues. From germline, CDR1 is PRHDT and CDR2 FYEKMQ (reference sequence).

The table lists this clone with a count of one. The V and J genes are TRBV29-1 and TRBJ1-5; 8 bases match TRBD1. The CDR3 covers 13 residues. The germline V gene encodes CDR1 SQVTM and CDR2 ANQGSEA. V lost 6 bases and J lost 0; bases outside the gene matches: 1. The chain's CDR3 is CSVQGASNQPQHF. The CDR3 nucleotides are TGCAGCGTCCAGGGGGCTAGCAATCAGCCCCAGCATTTT.

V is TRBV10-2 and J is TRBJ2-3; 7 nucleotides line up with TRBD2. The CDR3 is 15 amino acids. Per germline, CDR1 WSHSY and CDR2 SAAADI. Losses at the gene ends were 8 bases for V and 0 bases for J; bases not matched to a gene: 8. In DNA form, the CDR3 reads TGCGCCAGCGCTAAGACTAGCCCCAGCACAGATACGCAGTATTTT. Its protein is CASAKTSPSTDTQYF.

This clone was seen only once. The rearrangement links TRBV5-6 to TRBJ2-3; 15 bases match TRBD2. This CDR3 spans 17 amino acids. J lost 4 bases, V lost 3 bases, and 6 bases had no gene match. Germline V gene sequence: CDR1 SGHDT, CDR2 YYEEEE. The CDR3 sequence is CASSSGLAGGPPDTQYF. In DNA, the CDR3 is TGTGCCAGCAGCTCTGGACTAGCGGGAGGGCCCCCAGATACGCAGTATTTT.

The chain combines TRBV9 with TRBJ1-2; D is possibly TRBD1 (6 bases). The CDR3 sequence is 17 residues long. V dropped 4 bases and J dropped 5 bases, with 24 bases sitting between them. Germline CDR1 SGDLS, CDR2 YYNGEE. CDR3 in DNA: TGTGCCAGCAGCCTTTCTTACTACAGGGATGATGGGTATGGCTACACCTTC. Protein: CASSLSYYRDDGYGYTF.

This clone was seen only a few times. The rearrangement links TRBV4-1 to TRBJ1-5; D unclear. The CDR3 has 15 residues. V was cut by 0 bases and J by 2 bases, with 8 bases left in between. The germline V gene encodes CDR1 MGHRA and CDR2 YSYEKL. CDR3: CASSQDRSGNQPQHF. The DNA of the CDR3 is TGCGCCAGCAGCCAAGACCGAAGTGGCAATCAGCCCCAGCATTTT.

The CDR3 DNA sequence: TGCGCCAGCAGTGAGTCTCGACAGGGCGCAAATGGCTACACCTTC. Encoded protein: CASSESRQGANGYTF. The genes are TRBV10-2 and TRBJ1-2; TRBD1 agrees at 7 bases. There are 15 residues in the CDR3. CDR1 WSHSY and CDR2 SAAADI come from the germline V gene. With 0 bases clipped from V and 6 bases from J, the junction kept 7 bases outside the gene matches.

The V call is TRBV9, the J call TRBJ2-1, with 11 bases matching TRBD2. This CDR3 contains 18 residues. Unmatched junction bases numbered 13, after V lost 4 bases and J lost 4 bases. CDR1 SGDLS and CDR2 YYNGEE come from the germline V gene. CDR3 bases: TGTGCCAGCAGCCCCCATCCCCCTAGCGGGAGGAGGTACAATGAGCAGTTCTTC. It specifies CASSPHPPSGRRYNEQFF.

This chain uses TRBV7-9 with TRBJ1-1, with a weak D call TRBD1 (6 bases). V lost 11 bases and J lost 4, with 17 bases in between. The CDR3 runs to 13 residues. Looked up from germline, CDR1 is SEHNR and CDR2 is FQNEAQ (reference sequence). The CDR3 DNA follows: TGTGCCGGAATACGGGGGCCCGGCACTGAAGCTTTCTTT. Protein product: CAGIRGPGTEAFF.

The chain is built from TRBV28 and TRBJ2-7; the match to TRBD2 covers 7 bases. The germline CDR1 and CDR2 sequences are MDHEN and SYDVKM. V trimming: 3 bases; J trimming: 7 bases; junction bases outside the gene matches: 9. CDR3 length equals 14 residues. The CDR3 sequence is CASSFEGGPGEQYF. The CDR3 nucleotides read TGTGCCAGCAGTTTTGAGGGAGGGCCGGGTGAGCAGTACTTC.

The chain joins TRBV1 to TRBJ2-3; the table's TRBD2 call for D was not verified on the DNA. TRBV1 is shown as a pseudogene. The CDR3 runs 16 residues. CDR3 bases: TGCACCAGCACAGGGACTAGCAGTCTATGCACAGATACGCAGTATTTT. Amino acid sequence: CTSTGTSSLCTDTQYF.

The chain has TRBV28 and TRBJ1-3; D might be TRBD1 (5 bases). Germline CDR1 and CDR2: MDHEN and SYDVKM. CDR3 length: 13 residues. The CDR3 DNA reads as TGTGCGTGGGGCAGCCCCTCTGGAAACACCATATATTTT. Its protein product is CAWGSPSGNTIYF.

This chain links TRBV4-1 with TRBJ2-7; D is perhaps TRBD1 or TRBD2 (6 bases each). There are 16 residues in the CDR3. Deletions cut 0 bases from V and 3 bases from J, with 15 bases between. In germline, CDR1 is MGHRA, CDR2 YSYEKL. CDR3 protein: CASSQDNRGQYYEQYF. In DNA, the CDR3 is TGCGCCAGCAGCCAAGATAACCGGGGGCAATACTACGAGCAGTACTTC.

CDR3 residues: CASSERPGRMQAGELFF. The CDR3 DNA reads TGCGCCAGCAGCGAAAGACCCGGAAGAATGCAGGCCGGGGAGCTGTTTTTT. The genes are TRBV5-1 and TRBJ2-2; unclear D gene. The CDR3 covers 17 residues. From germline, CDR1 is SGHRS and CDR2 YFSETQ. The V and J ends lost 4 bases and 6 bases respectively, with 22 bases between them.